This TCR beta chain was sequenced for a study of blood T cell repertoires in COVID-19. The method was immunoSEQ multiplex PCR; TCRdb's version includes in-frame clones alone and lacks a portion of them. The data show some 390,000 clones, with roughly 90% seen just once and under 2% held by the top ten. Between the trimmed V and J ends, which lost 3 bases and 4 bases, there was a span of 24 bases. Germline V gene lookup returns CDR1 SGHTA and CDR2 FQGTGA. The CDR3 has 19 amino acids. The sequenced material came from peripheral blood. This clonotype originated in a woman aged 40 to 50 with COVID-19, enrolled during active disease. The chain employs TRBV7-3 and TRBJ2-2; D is possibly TRBD1 (6 bases). In DNA, the CDR3 is TGTGCCAGCAGCTTCATTTCTCTCAATACACAGGGATTCACCGGGGAGCTGTTTTTT. It is translated as CASSFISLNTQGFTGELFF.